The T cell receptor beta chain described here comes from a study of memory CD4+ T cells and cytomegalovirus serostatus. Turning to the study itself: Healthy Belgian adult donors included several CMV-positive and fewer than 25 CMV-negative people. General study results and limits: The CMV-associated TCR signature appears largely within the CD4+ memory repertoire. Median bootstrapped AUC for CMV status was just under 0.97 originally, about 0.9 US-trained.

The repertoire was sequenced with immunoSEQ multiplex PCR; TCRdb's copy has only in-frame clones and lacks some. The sample gives 50,000 or so clones, over 75% of which show up once; approximately 0.64% is in the top ten. The CDR3 runs 15 residues. With V trimmed by 4 bases and J by 0 bases, 3 bases remained unmatched. The germline V gene has CDR1 MGHRA and CDR2 YSYEKL. The sort gate was single viable CD3+CD4+CD8-CD45RO+ cells for memory CD4+ T cells. About this clone itself: Its antigen remains unknown.

Sequenced material: memory CD4+ T cells from blood. The chain combines TRBV4-1 with TRBJ1-5, with 7 bases matching TRBD1. This TCR came from an adult in good health and CMV-seronegative. This CDR3 reads CASSLGQDSNQPQHF. The CDR3 bases are TGCGCCAGCAGCCTAGGACAGGATAGCAATCAGCCCCAGCATTTT.